These 16 T cell receptor beta chains share one sample of origin, sequenced in a study of blood T cell repertoires in COVID-19. The method was immunoSEQ multiplex PCR; TCRdb's version includes in-frame clones alone and lacks a portion of them. The sample has some 250,000 clones; around 85% are singletons. The material sequenced was PBMCs or T cells enriched from blood (not recorded which). These TCRs come from a woman aged 45-59 years who had recovered from COVID-19.

The J gene is TRBJ1-1, the V gene TRBV13; 11 bases line up with TRBD1. This CDR3 has 16 residues. The germline V gene has CDR1 PRHDT and CDR2 FYEKMQ (reference sequence). Trimming at V came to 5 bases and at J to 4 bases, leaving 9 bases not matched to a gene. DNA for the CDR3: TGTGCCAGCAGCCGAGGACAGGGGGCAGTGGGCACTGAAGCTTTCTTT. It codes for CASSRGQGAVGTEAFF.

The chain links TRBV28 to TRBJ1-2; no clear D. Trimming removed 3 bases from V and 2 bases from J, with 7 bases in between. CDR1 and CDR2 (germline): MDHEN, SYDVKM. This CDR3 region has 13 residues. For the CDR3, the DNA is TGTGCCAGCAGTTTGCGGGTAAACTATGGCTACACCTTC. Protein sequence: CASSLRVNYGYTF.

The chain couples TRBV28 to TRBJ2-7; D may be TRBD2 (5 bases). This CDR3 has 12 residues. V was clipped by 5 bases and J by 7 bases, with 12 bases between them. Germline V lookup: CDR1 MDHEN, CDR2 SYDVKM. The chain's CDR3 is CASSLSGREQYF. The CDR3 coding sequence is TGTGCCAGCAGTCTCTCGGGGAGAGAGCAGTACTTC. The full variable domain, its missing parts supplied by reference TRBV28 and TRBJ2-7, is DVKVTQSSRYLVKRTGEKVFLECVQDMDHENMFWYRQDPGLGLRLIYFSYDVKMKEKGDIPEGYSVSREKKERFSLILESASTNQTSMYLCASSLSGREQYFGPGTRLTVT.

This chain uses TRBV19 with TRBJ1-5, with D unresolved. There are 12 residues in the CDR3. The germline gives CDR1 LNHDA, CDR2 SQIVND (reference sequence). Trimming pared 3 bases from V and 5 bases from J, leaving 5 bases between. DNA for the CDR3: TGTGCCAGTAGTATTGAGGATCAGCCCCAGCATTTT. This encodes CASSIEDQPQHF.

The V gene is TRBV30, the J gene TRBJ1-2, with unresolved D. Germline assignment: CDR1 GTSNPN and CDR2 SVGIG (reference sequence). This CDR3 contains 14 residues. The V and J ends lost 6 bases and 0 bases respectively, with 14 bases between them. The CDR3 region has the DNA TGTGCCTGTTCTGCCCCCCCGGCTAACTATGGCTACACCTTC. Protein: CACSAPPANYGYTF.

The table lists this clone with a few counts. This chain connects TRBV4-2 to TRBJ2-7; the D is unclear. CDR3 length: 16 amino acids. Trimming cost V 0 bases and J 1 base, with 13 bases left between them. The germline V gene has CDR1 LGHNA and CDR2 YNFKEQ. CDR3 amino acids: CASSQDLASSSYEQYF. CDR3 DNA: TGTGCCAGCAGCCAAGATTTGGCTAGTAGTTCCTACGAGCAGTACTTC.

V is TRBV14 and J is TRBJ1-1, with D uncertain. Trimming stripped 4 bases from V and 4 bases from J, with 13 bases between. This CDR3 has 14 amino acids. Germline lookup yields CDR1 SGHDN and CDR2 FVKESK. CDR3 amino acids: CASSPQAGFTEAFF. The CDR3 DNA reads TGTGCCAGCAGCCCCCAGGCGGGGTTCACTGAAGCTTTCTTT.

The V gene is TRBV5-1, the J gene TRBJ2-1; TRBD2 aligns across 9 bases. Germline CDR1 SGHRS, CDR2 YFSETQ. The CDR3 sequence is 18 residues long. The V gene end was trimmed by 5 bases and the J gene end by 7 bases; junction bases not matched to a gene: 19. The CDR3: CASSPFTGAGGVRNEQFF. The DNA of the CDR3 is TGCGCCAGCAGTCCATTCACTGGGGCGGGAGGGGTTCGGAATGAGCAGTTCTTC.

This chain links TRBV27 with TRBJ1-4; D uncertain. The V and J ends lost 3 bases and 7 bases respectively, with 9 bases between them. CDR1 is MNHEY and CDR2 is SMNVEV in the germline V gene (reference sequence). The CDR3 consists of 13 residues. The DNA of the CDR3 is TGTGCCAGCAGTTTTTTATCAGGTGAAAAACTGTTTTTT. Its translation is CASSFLSGEKLFF.

The chain uses TRBV19 and TRBJ2-3; D is possibly TRBD2 (5 bases). Trimming removed 6 bases from V and 5 bases from J, with 15 bases in between. The CDR3 loop spans 14 amino acids. Germline V gene lookup returns CDR1 LNHDA and CDR2 SQIVND (reference sequence). The CDR3 sequence is CASSTQEVRDTQYF. In nucleotides, the CDR3 is TGTGCCAGTAGCACCCAGGAGGTTAGAGATACGCAGTATTTT.

This chain connects TRBV19 to TRBJ1-6; no clear D. CDR1 and CDR2 (germline): LNHDA, SQIVND (reference sequence). The V end was cut by 3 bases, the J end by 6 bases, with 12 bases between. The CDR3 is made up of 15 amino acids. The CDR3, as DNA: TGTGCCAGTAGTATGGGCTCGGGGTTTAATTCACCCCTCCACTTT. Protein: CASSMGSGFNSPLHF.

The gene calls are TRBV4-2 and TRBJ2-1; D not resolved. The V end lost 0 bases, the J end lost 9 bases, and 12 bases lay between the germline ends. Germline assignment: CDR1 LGHNA and CDR2 YNFKEQ. The CDR3 covers 14 residues. CDR3 loop: CASSQENSAIEQFF. CDR3 bases: TGTGCCAGCAGCCAAGAAAATAGTGCGATTGAGCAGTTCTTC.

V usage is TRBV15 and J usage is TRBJ1-2, with 8 positions matching TRBD1. V lost 5 bases and J lost 4; bases outside the gene matches: 6. The CDR3 loop spans 14 amino acids. Germline CDR1 LNHNV, CDR2 YYDKDF (reference sequence). The CDR3 loop reads CATSLGQGAYGYTF. Here the CDR3 DNA reads TGTGCCACCAGCCTCGGACAGGGAGCCTATGGCTACACCTTC.

The gene calls are TRBV6-2 or TRBV6-3 and TRBJ2-3; the D is unclear. Germline CDR1 and CDR2: MNHEY and SVGEGT. V was cut by 1 base and J by 2 bases, with 13 bases left in between. The CDR3 has 16 residues. CDR3 residues: CASSYWAAAYTDTQYF. The CDR3 nucleotides read TGTGCCAGCAGTTACTGGGCAGCCGCATACACAGATACGCAGTATTTT.

The chain carries TRBV28 and TRBJ2-2; TRBD1 agrees at 10 bases. This CDR3 region has 15 residues. The J segment lost 5 bases and the V segment lost 7 bases, leaving 7 bases of the junction unmatched. Germline values: CDR1 MDHEN, CDR2 SYDVKM. The CDR3 loop reads CASNPTGGLTGELFF. The DNA of the CDR3 is TGTGCCAGCAACCCGACAGGGGGCCTAACCGGGGAGCTGTTTTTT.

This clone was seen a handful of times. V is TRBV21-1 and J is TRBJ2-5; the D segment call TRBD2 is taken from the table without a DNA check. TRBV21-1 is an annotated pseudogene. The CDR3 is 14 residues long. The CDR3, as DNA: TGTGCCAGCAGCAACGGGTTCCGGATAGAGACCCAGTACTTC. It specifies CASSNGFRIETQYF.